The present entry profiles one T cell receptor beta chain with its context. The antigen this receptor binds is unknown. Base qualities are not recorded, but no much larger clone differs from it by a single base. CDR1 SEHNR and CDR2 FQNEAQ were looked up in the germline V gene (reference sequence). The trim is 4 bases for V and 2 bases for J, with a gap of 9 bases between the germline ends. There are 15 amino acids in the CDR3, from cysteine to phenylalanine inclusive. The kept DNA is CDR3 alone, 45 bases in frame from the first base. TCRbeta CDR3 regions were amplified from genomic DNA by means of the immunoSEQ Assay, a bias-controlled multiplex PCR. In the source study's methods: The number of nucleated cells in each sample was estimated from the amplification of reference gene primers within the assay. Sequence reads were collapsed and filtered to measure the absolute abundance of every unique TCRbeta CDR3 rearrangement. For each sample, productive Simpson clonality was calculated by taking the square root of Simpson's diversity index across productive rearrangements. Imported from immuneACCESS, the table was reduced by TCRdb to in-frame sequences with V and J called. These copies leave out some clones; in studies compared against another copy, an unresolved V gene accounts for under half, and the cause of the remainder is not known. V, J and clone size derive from that table, while D and trimming were established from the DNA sequence. Within this sample are about 190,000 clones, with around 80% of them counted one time only. The ten largest account for about 3% of the sample.

Collaborating institutions collected whole blood in K2EDTA tubes following their own protocols. Collaborator samples were shipped for TCRbeta analysis as frozen whole blood, isolated PBMCs, or DNA extracted from either sample type. The source of the sample is a study of blood T cell repertoires in COVID-19 (dated by TCRdb to between 2020 and 2021). Study-wide context: Samples from collaborators originated in the United States, Italy and Spain and spanned both the acute and convalescent phases of COVID-19. The material from the prospective study consisted of cDNA or gDNA derived from T cells, B-cell-depleted T cells, or PBMCs. Subjects who had been exposed to COVID-19, were actively infected with it, or had recovered from it provided the deeply sampled blood TCRbeta repertoires that made up the dataset. The repertoires were released in a freely available public database meant as a resource for research on the immune response to SARS-CoV-2. The samples were drawn from the first 160 participants of the ongoing ImmuneRACE study and from 950 to 1,500 subjects provided by 6 global collaborators. A de-identified subject ID, COVID-19 status, age in years and sex were almost always included in the sample metadata. HLA class I and class II types, where available, came from metadata supplied by the sample provider rather than from assay-based typing.

Summary of the overall study and its limitations: Clinical and demographic metadata were provided uncurated, with the amount varying by source and participant.

Sequencing input: peripheral blood. The source of this sequence is a woman of 80 years or more with active or convalescent COVID-19. This sequence uses TRBV7-9 and TRBJ2-6; perhaps TRBD1 is the D gene, with 5 bases matching. The sequenced DNA: TGTGCCAGCAGCTACCAGGGCGCTGGGGCCAACGTCCTGACTTTC. This is translated as CASSYQGAGANVLTF.